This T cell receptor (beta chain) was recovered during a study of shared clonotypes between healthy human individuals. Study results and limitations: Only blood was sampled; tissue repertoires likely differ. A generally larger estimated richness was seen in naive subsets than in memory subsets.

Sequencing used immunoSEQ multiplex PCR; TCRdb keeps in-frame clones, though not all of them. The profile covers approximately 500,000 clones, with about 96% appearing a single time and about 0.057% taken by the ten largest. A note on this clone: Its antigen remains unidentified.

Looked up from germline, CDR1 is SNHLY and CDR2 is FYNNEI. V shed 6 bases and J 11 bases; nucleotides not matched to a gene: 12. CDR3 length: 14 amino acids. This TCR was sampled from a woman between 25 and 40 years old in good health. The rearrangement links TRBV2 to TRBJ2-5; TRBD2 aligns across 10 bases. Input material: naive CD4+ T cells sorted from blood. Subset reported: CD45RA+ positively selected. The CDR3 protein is CASSRLAGESEQYF. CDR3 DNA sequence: TGTGCCAGCAGCCGGCTAGCGGGAGAAAGTGAGCAGTACTTC.